This paragraph covers one T cell receptor beta chain sequence. Its cognate antigen has yet to be identified. There are no base qualities to consult, and no much larger clone falls within one base. Library method: the immunoSEQ multiplex PCR assay. A mixture of 60 forward primers for TCR Vbeta segments and 13 reverse primers for TCR Jbeta segments was used in the multiplex PCR. The CDR3 region of rearranged TCR beta genes was amplified from genomic DNA by a multiplex PCR assay. The amplified TCR beta libraries were sequenced on the Illumina HiSeq System as 87-base-pair reads. As for the authors' bioinformatics: A later analysis tallied 75 million to 95 million unique TCR beta chains across the 666 repertoires, and approximately 12 million of those chains were shared by two or more donors. To remove PCR and sequencing errors, raw reads were error-corrected and collapsed into unique sequences using a nearest-neighbor algorithm that merged closely related sequences. To assign V, D and J gene segments, CDR3 sequences were aligned to IMGT reference sequences. For a sequence to be retained, a match of at least six nucleotides to both a V gene segment and a J gene segment was required. A rearrangement was called productive if the CDR3 had no stop codons and remained in frame with V and J, and every other rearrangement was called non-productive. Following IMGT convention, CDR3 was defined as the stretch from the second conserved V-encoded cysteine up to the conserved J-encoded phenylalanine. The earlier analysis of 500 to 600 of the donors excluded sequences that lacked an unambiguous match to a single V gene segment. In an earlier analysis of several hundred of the donors, a V segment was called functional when productive rearrangements were above 56.7%, and segregating when the standard deviation between donors exceeded 5%. A statistical classification framework was developed to diagnose cytomegalovirus status using the catalog of TCR beta chain sequences. In a later analysis, TCR nucleotide sequences were compared against IMGT/GENE-DB human TR gene sequences so that V and J genes could be assigned. Using the TCRdist pipeline, a later analysis assigned CDR3 sequences along with most-parsimonious VDJ recombination scenarios. In a later analysis, each TCR beta chain was defined by its CDR3 amino acid sequence together with its V-gene family, and reads lacking a unique V-gene family were excluded. In a later analysis, 500 to 650 highly shared, low-generation-probability nucleotide sequences were removed to address suspected cross-contamination and a sequencing artifact. For each public chain, a later analysis derived a clonal expansion index from normalized ranks of inferred template counts within each repertoire. In a later analysis, generation probabilities were computed using a VDJ recombination model fitted to out-of-frame rearrangements, and the results were checked against IGoR. A later analysis scored TCR-TCR, TCR-HLA and TCR-CMV co-occurrence with hypergeometric tests, applying a repertoire-size bias correction to TCR pairs. In a later analysis, false discovery rates were estimated by permuting HLA or CMV assignments 20 times. In a later analysis, co-occurring TCRs were grouped using DBSCAN, and TCRdist sequence similarity was added for clustering within HLA-allele-positive subsets. Co-occurrence clustering excluded repertoires with fewer than 30,000 or more than 120,000 public chains, plus five with anomalous nucleotide sharing. The table comes from immuneACCESS by way of TCRdb, which keeps in-frame sequences with V and J called. Part of the clones is missing from these tables; in studies checked, under half for an unresolved V gene and the rest for unknown reasons. Clone size and V and J calls were adopted from that table, with D and trimming inferred from the DNA. Within this sample are 190,000 or so clones, with 83% of them counted one time only. The ten largest clones represent 1.6% of the sample.

In total, about 650 healthy bone marrow donors made up the cohort. At the time of sampling, every cohort member was nominally healthy, though immune exposures that went unrecorded were likely present. The donor was CMV seronegative and was included in the group of a few hundred seronegative cohort members. A peripheral blood sample was collected from each donor, and TCR beta sequencing was performed on peripheral blood mononuclear cells. Genomic DNA extraction from the blood cell samples was performed with the Qiagen DNeasy Blood Extraction Kit. The source of the sample is a study of cytomegalovirus exposure and HLA in healthy donors listed by TCRdb under 2017. Turning to the overall study: According to an earlier analysis of several hundred of the donors, 200 million or so T cells yielded over 90 million unique TCR beta sequences and 250 to 350 Gb of sequence data. Approximately 300 gigabases of sequencing data and around 87 million unique TCR sequences were included in an early release covering over 600 HLA-typed donors. Of the roughly 390 genotyped donors, 81% fell in the genetic ancestry cluster associated with self-reported Caucasian donors. The aim of the study was to test whether cataloging public T cell receptors could identify signatures of past pathogen exposure. The study used immunosequencing to profile the T cell repertoires of approximately 640 subjects and linked those repertoires to cytomegalovirus serostatus. Besides the first cohort of 500 to 700 subjects, a separate validation cohort made up of 95 to 150 different subjects was used. To predict cytomegalovirus infection status, the study brought together high-throughput TCR immunosequencing, statistical association of individual TCRs with disease status, and machine learning. A later analysis re-analyzed previously published TCR beta repertoires from 550 to 700 donors and added high-resolution HLA genotyping to study TCR occurrence patterns. The later analysis used no new phenotypic data to find candidate immune exposures, relying instead on TCR beta sequences and their occurrence across donors. An earlier analysis of 587 of the donors used high-throughput TCR beta sequencing to judge whether each TCR beta V gene segment behaved as functional or pseudogenic. Donor age, sex, ethnicity and CMV serostatus were collected together with the repertoire data. In a later genetic analysis, genome-wide SNP genotypes for about 55% of the roughly 700 donors were used, and that subset was treated as a discovery cohort. Every repertoire in the discovery cohort had been generated on one and the same sequencing platform. HLA typing covered class I and class II loci at four-digit resolution. The number of donors typed differed by locus, with roughly 620-640 for A, B, C, DRB1 and DQB1, over 500 for DQA1, some 570 for DPA1, and around 430 for DPB1. Roughly five DR-DQ haplotypes were treated as single units for association and clustering because of strong linkage in the cohort. On average, roughly 250,000 unique TCR beta nucleotide sequences were sequenced per donor among a few hundred genotyped donors of the cohort, with 15% to 20% of those sequences being non-productive. Broader findings and caveats from the paper: In a later analysis, HLA-associated TCR beta chains were found to be more clonally expanded and to have lower generation probabilities than equally common non-associated chains. In this cohort, only TCR beta chains were sequenced, and detectable features were limited by the absence of alpha or paired-chain data. The classifier was reported to diagnose cytomegalovirus status with high specificity and sensitivity in both the original and validation cohorts. Because counts were too low, approximately 15 rarely observed V segments, including chromosome 9 orphons, were excluded from the earlier analysis of fewer than 650 of the donors. Specific HLA alleles were associated with 16,951 TCR beta sequences at a false discovery rate of 0.05 in a later analysis. In a later analysis, the rate of TCR association differed among HLA loci, with DRB1 alleles having the most associated TCRs and HLA-C alleles having the fewest. The sequencing pipeline was judged likely to have produced a cluster of highly shared sequence variants as a technical artifact. Broadly in line with IMGT annotations, most TCR beta V segments showed up in productive rearrangements about 87% or about 30% of the time in an earlier analysis of several hundred of the donors. Most TCR sequences were observed very rarely across donors, whereas some public TCRs were present in many individuals. A later genetic analysis associated a missense DCLRE1C variant with V-gene and J-gene trimming of TCR beta chains, and an independent cohort replicated the association. In vitro tests confirmed that a few of the cytomegalovirus-associated TCR beta chains recognize cytomegalovirus antigens. When HLA alleles, especially DR and DQ, strongly co-occurred, TCR associations were difficult to assign to individual alleles. A further reported finding was that TCR beta sequences accurately predicted the HLA-A and HLA-B alleles for most subjects in the first cohort. According to a later analysis, parvovirus B19, influenza, CMV and Epstein-Barr virus appeared linked to several top co-occurrence clusters. HLA typing was unavailable for some donors at each locus, so association tests used only the typed subset. A later genetic analysis reported fewer N-insertions in productive TCRs among donors in an Asian-associated ancestry cluster than the roughly 700-donor mean. The only immune exposure information available for the cohort was CMV serostatus. Correlated functional status among segregating V segments might be attributable to linkage disequilibrium, but an unknown experimental factor could not be ruled out. The authors suggested that the approach could potentially be generalized to other disease states and immunological phenotypes. A total of roughly 160 TCR beta chains were listed by the study as associated with cytomegalovirus. The presence/absence analyses assumed that sequencing depth was roughly uniform across donors, and that assumption may not be true. According to a later analysis, most CMV-associated TCR beta chains appeared to be HLA-restricted, and the HLA associations seemed to be driven largely by CMV exposure.

Sequencing was performed on PBMCs. This TCR was recovered from a man aged 50 to 59 in good health and CMV-seronegative.

The DNA sequence is TGTGCCAGCAGCTTAGGGTCTATGACTAGCGGGGCAGCGCAGTATTTT. This gives the protein CASSLGSMTSGAAQYF. The V gene is TRBV7-6 and the J gene is TRBJ2-3; a stretch of 11 junction bases matches TRBD2. Reading from cysteine to phenylalanine, the CDR3 counts 16 amino acids. Only the CDR3 DNA is retained, 48 bases long and in frame from the first base. Trimming removed 1 base from V and 10 bases from J; the gene matches leave 10 bases unexplained. From the germline V gene, CDR1 is SGHVS and CDR2 is FNYEAQ.